This entry lists 20 T cell receptor beta chains sequenced from one sample in a study of T cell changes during pregnancy in multiple sclerosis. This table comes from immunoSEQ multiplex PCR, and its TCRdb copy is limited to in-frame clones, with some not included. The sample has around 55,000 clones, 93% seen once. Sequenced material: CD8+ T cells from peripheral blood mononuclear cells, taken in the second trimester of pregnancy. These receptors were collected from a female donor with multiple sclerosis, enrolled in a pregnancy study.

J is TRBJ2-7 and V is TRBV7-6; 8 bases match TRBD2. After removal of 5 bases from V and 4 bases from J, the junction contained 13 bases not matched to a gene. Per germline, CDR1 SGHVS and CDR2 FNYEAQ. This CDR3 has 16 amino acids. The CDR3 protein is CASSRNPTSGAYEQYF. In DNA, the CDR3 is TGTGCCAGCAGCCGAAACCCTACTAGCGGAGCATACGAGCAGTACTTC.

The genes are TRBV6-1 and TRBJ2-1, with D perhaps TRBD2 (6 bases). V gave up 4 bases and J gave up 8 bases, with 21 bases separating them. The CDR3 totals 16 residues. Looked up from germline, CDR1 is MNHNS and CDR2 is SASEGT. The CDR3 DNA sequence: TGTGCCAGCAGTGCCCTTGTGGGGGGAGAAGAGGATGAGCAGTTCTTC. Translation: CASSALVGGEEDEQFF.

The gene calls are TRBV28 and TRBJ2-3, with 8 positions matching TRBD2. CDR1 and CDR2 (germline): MDHEN, SYDVKM. The CDR3 loop spans 15 amino acids. The V segment lost 6 bases and the J segment 5 bases; nucleotides outside the gene matches: 10. DNA for the CDR3: TGTGCCAGCAGCCTGGAGGCGGGAGGACGAGATACGCAGTATTTT. Translation gives CASSLEAGGRDTQYF. Full variable domain (missing parts from reference TRBV28 and TRBJ2-3): DVKVTQSSRYLVKRTGEKVFLECVQDMDHENMFWYRQDPGLGLRLIYFSYDVKMKEKGDIPEGYSVSREKKERFSLILESASTNQTSMYLCASSLEAGGRDTQYFGPGTRLTVL.

This clone appeared a single time. J is TRBJ2-1 and V is TRBV27; D unclear. Germline CDR1 reads MNHEY; CDR2 reads SMNVEV (reference sequence). V lost 6 bases and J 2 bases, leaving 14 bases between the germline ends. CDR3 length: 15 residues. DNA for the CDR3: TGTGCCAGCAGGACCGACATGACAACCTACAATGAGCAGTTCTTC. Amino acids: CASRTDMTTYNEQFF.

The J gene is TRBJ2-7, the V gene TRBV19; no reliable D call. Germline values: CDR1 LNHDA, CDR2 SQIVND (reference sequence). V lost 3 bases and J lost 4, with 10 bases in between. CDR3 length: 13 amino acids. CDR3 loop: CASSIGGSYEQYF. The CDR3, as DNA: TGTGCCAGTAGTATCGGCGGTTCTTACGAGCAGTACTTC.

This clone has only a few counts. This chain connects TRBV15 to TRBJ1-5; TRBD1 is a possible D gene (5 bases). V was cut by 0 bases and J by 6 bases, with 12 bases left in between. Germline CDR1 LNHNV, CDR2 YYDKDF (reference sequence). CDR3 length: 15 residues. The CDR3 reads CATSRDGAGSQPQHF. The CDR3 DNA reads TGTGCCACCAGCAGAGATGGGGCAGGTTCTCAGCCCCAGCATTTT.

This rearrangement joins TRBV19 to TRBJ2-6; D not certain. V lost 7 bases, J lost 3 bases, and 4 bases lay in between. Germline assignment: CDR1 LNHDA and CDR2 SQIVND (reference sequence). This CDR3 has 12 amino acids. The CDR3 loop reads CASTYGANVLTF. In nucleotides, the CDR3 is TGTGCCAGTACCTATGGGGCCAACGTCCTGACTTTC.

This clone showed up just a few times. The sample holds other DNA sequences that translate to the same CDR3. The gene calls are TRBV5-4 and TRBJ2-1; D is possibly TRBD2 (6 bases). V was shortened by 5 bases and J by 0 bases, with 6 bases between the two germline ends. CDR3 length equals 13 residues. The V gene's germline CDR1 is SGHNT and CDR2 YYREEE (reference sequence). CDR3 nucleotides: TGTGCCAGCAGGGGGGGCTCCTACAATGAGCAGTTCTTC. Amino acid sequence: CASRGGSYNEQFF.

The chain combines TRBV14 with TRBJ1-6; possible D gene TRBD1, 5 bases. The CDR3 contains 13 residues. V gave up 0 bases and J gave up 9 bases, with 6 bases separating them. Per germline, CDR1 SGHDN and CDR2 FVKESK. The CDR3 DNA follows: TGTGCCAGCAGCCAAGAGGGGGGTTCACCCCTCCACTTT. It is translated as CASSQEGGSPLHF.

The chain uses TRBV6-1 and TRBJ2-7; the match to TRBD1 covers 7 bases. The germline CDR1 and CDR2 sequences are MNHNS and SASEGT. This CDR3 region has 13 residues. Trimming cost V 7 bases and J 2 bases; bases outside gene matches: 5. This CDR3 is CASTRDSAYEQYF. The CDR3 coding sequence is TGTGCCAGCACCCGGGACAGTGCCTACGAGCAGTACTTC.

The chain employs TRBV7-6 and TRBJ2-7; D might be TRBD2 (7 bases). Germline assignment: CDR1 SGHVS and CDR2 FNYEAQ. This CDR3 is built from 15 residues. The V end lost 5 bases, the J end lost 3 bases, and 17 bases lay between the germline ends. CDR3 residues: CASSERGGLNYEQYF. The CDR3 coding sequence is TGTGCCAGCAGCGAAAGGGGGGGTCTGAACTACGAGCAGTACTTC.

V usage is TRBV6-6 and J usage is TRBJ1-5; 7 bases agree with TRBD1. The germline gives CDR1 MNHNY, CDR2 SVGAGI (reference sequence). The CDR3 length is 15 residues. V lost 2 bases to trimming and J lost 5 bases; unmatched junction nucleotides: 6. CDR3 DNA sequence: TGTGCCAGCAGTTACAACGAGGGGGCATATCAGCCCCAGCATTTT. Translated: CASSYNEGAYQPQHF.

The chain uses TRBV6-5 and TRBJ1-1; 7 nucleotides match TRBD1. The J segment lost 1 base and the V segment lost 5 bases, leaving 7 bases of the junction unmatched. Looked up from germline, CDR1 is MNHEY and CDR2 is SVGAGI. This CDR3 is 15 amino acids long. The CDR3 DNA is TGTGCCAGCAGTACCAAGACAGGGAGGAACACTGAAGCTTTCTTT. It codes for CASSTKTGRNTEAFF.

This CDR3 reads CASSVVQNTEAFF. As DNA, the CDR3 is TGTGCCAGCAGTGTGGTACAAAACACTGAAGCTTTCTTT. The chain joins TRBV2 to TRBJ1-1; the D is unclear. The CDR3 length is 13 residues. Germline V CDR1 and CDR2: SNHLY, FYNNEI. The V end lost 4 bases, the J end lost 2 bases, and 8 bases lay between the germline ends. The full variable domain, its missing parts supplied by reference TRBV2 and TRBJ1-1, is EPEVTQTPSHQVTQMGQEVILRCVPISNHLYFYWYRQILGQKVEFLVSFYNNEISEKSEIFDDQFSVERPDGSNFTLKIRSTKLEDSAMYFCASSVVQNTEAFFGQGTRLTVV.

The gene calls are TRBV2 and TRBJ2-7; 10 positions agree with TRBD2. The CDR3 has 13 residues. The J segment lost 3 bases and the V segment lost 6 bases, leaving 2 bases of the junction unmatched. Germline V gene data show CDR1 as SNHLY and CDR2 as FYNNEI. The CDR3 loop is CASRGLANYEQYF. The CDR3 nucleotides are TGTGCCAGCAGGGGACTAGCGAACTACGAGCAGTACTTC. Supplemented by reference TRBV2 and TRBJ2-7, the full variable domain reads EPEVTQTPSHQVTQMGQEVILRCVPISNHLYFYWYRQILGQKVEFLVSFYNNEISEKSEIFDDQFSVERPDGSNFTLKIRSTKLEDSAMYFCASRGLANYEQYFGPGTRLTVT.

Only one count was recorded for this clone. The CDR3 sequence: CASSYSPGQGYEQYF. CDR3 bases: TGTGCCAGCAGTTACTCGCCGGGACAGGGGTACGAGCAGTACTTC. This sequence joins TRBV6-5 and TRBJ2-7; 10 bases fit TRBD1. The germline gives CDR1 MNHEY, CDR2 SVGAGI. V was pared by 0 bases and J by 4 bases, with 3 bases of the junction left unmatched. This CDR3 is built from 15 residues.

This chain joins TRBV27 and TRBJ2-7; tentatively, D is TRBD1 (6 bases). Germline V gene data show CDR1 as MNHEY and CDR2 as SMNVEV (reference sequence). CDR3 length: 11 amino acids. V gave up 5 bases and J gave up 7 bases, with 9 bases separating them. The CDR3 DNA follows: TGTGCCAGCAGTCTAGGGGGTGAGCAGTACTTC. Translated: CASSLGGEQYF.

The chain links TRBV18 to TRBJ1-6; TRBD1 might be the D (5 bases). CDR3 length: 16 amino acids. Germline-derived CDR1 and CDR2 are KGHSH and LQKENI. V was pared by 3 bases and J by 0 bases, with 9 bases between. The CDR3 region is CASSPEGSSYNSPLHF. The CDR3 nucleotides are TGTGCCAGCTCACCGGAGGGGAGCTCCTATAATTCACCCCTCCACTTT.

This chain links TRBV6-5 with TRBJ2-6, with D perhaps matching TRBD2 (5 bases). Germline lookup yields CDR1 MNHEY and CDR2 SVGAGI. This CDR3 is built from 13 residues. The CDR3 DNA reads TGTGCGGCCGGGATGGTTGGGGCCAACGTCCTGACTTTC. Its translation is CAAGMVGANVLTF.

V and J are TRBV7-9 and TRBJ1-4; 7 bases are shared with TRBD1. This CDR3 is 14 amino acids long. Trimming removed 4 bases from V and 6 bases from J; junction bases left unmatched: 5. Germline V lookup: CDR1 SEHNR, CDR2 FQNEAQ (reference sequence). The CDR3 spells CASSSDRDDEKLFF. The CDR3 coding sequence is TGTGCCAGCAGCTCTGACAGGGATGATGAAAAACTGTTTTTT.